The sequence of this T cell receptor (beta chain) was determined in a study of cytomegalovirus exposure and HLA in healthy donors. As for the study in general: The study placed over 65% of its 398 genotyped donors in the Caucasian-associated ancestry cluster. Findings and caveats of the study: A later analysis showed TCR association rates differing by HLA locus, peaking at DRB1 and lowest at HLA-C.

Comment on this clone: The antigen is undetermined.

The PCR was carried out with 60 Vbeta primers and 13 Jbeta primers. Data came from immunoSEQ multiplex PCR; TCRdb stores just in-frame clones and leaves some out. This sample has about 120,000 clones, with about four fifths found just once. The V segment lost 1 base and the J segment 4 bases; nucleotides outside the gene matches: 6. This CDR3 contains 16 residues. Germline lookup yields CDR1 MGHRA and CDR2 YSYEKL. Source material: PBMCs. This clonotype was sampled from a man between 18 and 29 years old in good health and CMV-seronegative. The chain recombines TRBV4-1 with TRBJ2-3; TRBD1 agrees at 9 bases. CDR3 in amino acids: CASSQGGTGMADTQYF. In DNA form, the CDR3 reads TGCGCCAGCAGCCAAGGCGGGACAGGGATGGCAGATACGCAGTATTTT.